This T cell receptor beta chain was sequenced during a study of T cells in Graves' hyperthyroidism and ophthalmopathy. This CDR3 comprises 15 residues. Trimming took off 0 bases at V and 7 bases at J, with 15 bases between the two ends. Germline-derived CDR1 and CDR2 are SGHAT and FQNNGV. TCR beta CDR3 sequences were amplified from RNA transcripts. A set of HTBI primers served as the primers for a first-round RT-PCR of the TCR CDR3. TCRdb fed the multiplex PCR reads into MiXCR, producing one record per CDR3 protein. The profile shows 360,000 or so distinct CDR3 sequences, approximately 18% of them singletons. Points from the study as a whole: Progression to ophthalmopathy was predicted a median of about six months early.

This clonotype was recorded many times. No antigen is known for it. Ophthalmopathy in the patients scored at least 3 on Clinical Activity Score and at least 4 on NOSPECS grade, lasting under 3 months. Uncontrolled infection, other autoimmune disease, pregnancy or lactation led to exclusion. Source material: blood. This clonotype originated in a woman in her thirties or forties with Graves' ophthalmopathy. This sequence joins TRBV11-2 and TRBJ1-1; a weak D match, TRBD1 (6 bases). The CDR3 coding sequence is TGTGCCAGCAGCTTAGATCGTGGCACAGGGTATGAAGCTTTCTTT. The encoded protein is CASSLDRGTGYEAFF.